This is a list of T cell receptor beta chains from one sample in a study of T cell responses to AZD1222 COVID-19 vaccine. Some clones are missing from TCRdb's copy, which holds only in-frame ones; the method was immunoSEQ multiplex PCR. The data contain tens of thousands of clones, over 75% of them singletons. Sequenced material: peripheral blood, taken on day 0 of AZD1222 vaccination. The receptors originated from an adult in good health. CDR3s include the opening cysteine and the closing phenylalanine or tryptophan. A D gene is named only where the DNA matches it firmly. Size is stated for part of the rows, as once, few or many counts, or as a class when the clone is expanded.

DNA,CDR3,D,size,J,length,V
TGTGCCAGCAGCGGAAAAAAGTACGAGGGACTCTCTGGAAACACCATATATTTT,CASSGKKYEGLSGNTIYF,.,.,TRBJ1-3,18,TRBV7-8
TGTGCCAGCAGTAGAGGGGGAGATGGCTACACCTTC,CASSRGGDGYTF,.,.,TRBJ1-2,12,TRBV11-1
TGCGCCAGCAGCCACTACCAAGAGACCCAGTACTTC,CASSHYQETQYF,.,.,TRBJ2-5,12,TRBV5-1
TGTGCCTGGGTACAGGGGGCCTATGGCTACACCTTC,CAWVQGAYGYTF,TRBD1,few,TRBJ1-2,12,TRBV30
TGTGCCAGCAGTGAGGGCAGGGCGAACACAGATACGCAGTATTTT,CASSEGRANTDTQYF,.,.,TRBJ2-3,15,TRBV2
TGTGCCAGCAGCGAGGGGACCTTAGGGGATACGCAGTATTTT,CASSEGTLGDTQYF,.,.,TRBJ2-3,14,TRBV9
TGTGCCAGCTCACCCGACAGCTCTGGGGCCAACGTCCTGACTTTC,CASSPDSSGANVLTF,.,.,TRBJ2-6,15,TRBV18
TGTGCCAGCAGCTGGGGACTAGCGGGGGGGCCGGGTGAGCAGTTCTTC,CASSWGLAGGPGEQFF,TRBD2,.,TRBJ2-1,16,TRBV5-4
TGTGCCAGCTCCGGCGGGGGCACTGAAGCTTTCTTT,CASSGGGTEAFF,.,.,TRBJ1-1,12,TRBV11-3
TGTGCCAGCAGCCTTCGGGAGACTGGTACGCAGTATTTT,CASSLRETGTQYF,.,.,TRBJ2-3,13,TRBV14
TGTGCCAGCAGTGAAGTCAGGACTAACTATGGCTACACCTTC,CASSEVRTNYGYTF,.,.,TRBJ1-2,14,TRBV2
TGTGCCAGCAAAAAGGAGGGGTTCCCCGGGGAGCTGTTTTTT,CASKKEGFPGELFF,.,.,TRBJ2-2,14,TRBV6-6
TGTGCCAGCAGCGTCCAACCTCTAGTCAGTGAGCAGTTCTTC,CASSVQPLVSEQFF,.,.,TRBJ2-1,14,TRBV9
TGTGCCAGTAGAACCGGGACAGGTTTTTACGAGCAGTACTTC,CASRTGTGFYEQYF,TRBD1,.,TRBJ2-7,14,TRBV19
TGTGCCAGCAGTTGGACAGGGATTATGAACACTGAAGCTTTCTTT,CASSWTGIMNTEAFF,TRBD1,.,TRBJ1-1,15,TRBV6-5
TGCAGCGTTAGGACGGAGCTTAATGAAAAACTGTTTTTT,CSVRTELNEKLFF,.,.,TRBJ1-4,13,TRBV29-1
TGTGCCTGGAATAACGGGGGGGACTACAATGAGCAGTTCTTC,CAWNNGGDYNEQFF,TRBD2,.,TRBJ2-1,14,TRBV30
TGTGCCAGCAGCATCAGCGGGGGGGTAGGGTATGGCTACACCTTC,CASSISGGVGYGYTF,.,.,TRBJ1-2,15,TRBV5-6
TGTGCCAGTAGTATAGCAACGGGATGGGGCTACACCTTC,CASSIATGWGYTF,.,.,TRBJ1-2,13,TRBV19
TGTGCCATCAGTGAGGTGGCAGGGGAGCTGTTTTTT,CAISEVAGELFF,.,once,TRBJ2-2,12,TRBV10-3
TGTGCCAGTAGTTATGCAGCTAACTATGGCTACACCTTC,CASSYAANYGYTF,.,.,TRBJ1-2,13,TRBV19
TGTGCCAGCATCGGGGGTAGGAATGAGCAGTTCTTC,CASIGGRNEQFF,.,.,TRBJ2-1,12,TRBV13
TGTGCCAGCAGTTTAGGCTCCCTATGGGGACCTGAAGCTTTCTTT,CASSLGSLWGPEAFF,.,.,TRBJ1-1,15,TRBV28
TGTGCCAGCAGCTTATTAGGGGACGAGCAGTACTTC,CASSLLGDEQYF,.,.,TRBJ2-7,12,TRBV7-9
TGTGCCAGCTCTGACAGGGCCCAGACCCAGTACTTC,CASSDRAQTQYF,TRBD1,.,TRBJ2-5,12,TRBV18
TGTGCCAGCAGTTACGGGGTCGGGGGCAGCGGCTACACCTTC,CASSYGVGGSGYTF,.,.,TRBJ1-2,14,TRBV6-5
TGTGCCAGCAGTATTATTGGACAGGGCTTCAATCAGCCCCAGCATTTT,CASSIIGQGFNQPQHF,TRBD1,once,TRBJ1-5,16,TRBV2
TGTGCCAGCAGCCTCCACGGGTATGGCTACACCTTC,CASSLHGYGYTF,.,.,TRBJ1-2,12,TRBV7-9
TGTGCCAGCAGCTTTCGAAGCAATCAGCCCCAGCATTTT,CASSFRSNQPQHF,.,.,TRBJ1-5,13,TRBV5-8
TGCGCCAGCAGTTTTTCGGGGGGGGGACCTAATGAGCAGTTCTTC,CASSFSGGGPNEQFF,TRBD2,.,TRBJ2-1,15,TRBV28
TGTGCCATCAGAGTTAACACTGAAGCTTTCTTT,CAIRVNTEAFF,.,.,TRBJ1-1,11,TRBV10-3
TGTGCCAGCAGCCGAACAGGGTCTGGCACCTTC,CASSRTGSGTF,.,.,TRBJ1-2,11,TRBV6-6
TGTGCCAGCAGCTTAGCTGGACAGTCCATAAGGGCCAACGTCCTGACTTTC,CASSLAGQSIRANVLTF,.,.,TRBJ2-6,17,TRBV7-2
TGTGCCAGCAGCTCATCCGGGACAGGTAATGAAAAACTGTTTTTT,CASSSSGTGNEKLFF,TRBD1,.,TRBJ1-4,15,TRBV7-9
TGTGCCAGCAGCCAGGGGACAGGGATCTATGGCTACACCTTC,CASSQGTGIYGYTF,TRBD1,.,TRBJ1-2,14,TRBV5-4
TGTGCCAGTAGTTACGGACAGGGAGTCACCGGGGAGCTGTTTTTT,CASSYGQGVTGELFF,TRBD1,.,TRBJ2-2,15,TRBV19
TGTGCCAGCAGCCGTAGCCGGGCCGGGATCCAGGCGCCTAACACAGATACGCAGTATTTT,CASSRSRAGIQAPNTDTQYF,.,few,TRBJ2-3,20,TRBV7-8
TGCGCCAGCAGCACTTCTAGCGGGGGTTCAGGGGAGCTGTTTTTT,CASSTSSGGSGELFF,TRBD2,few,TRBJ2-2,15,TRBV5-1
TGTGCCAGCAGCCCACCGGGACGGAGTAATGAAAAACTGTTTTTT,CASSPPGRSNEKLFF,.,.,TRBJ1-4,15,TRBV6-5
TGTGCCAGCACCACGGAGGGACTAGCGGGTCAGCCCCAGCATTTT,CASTTEGLAGQPQHF,.,once,TRBJ1-5,15,TRBV2
TGTGCCAGCAGCTTAGGGGGGCCAGCTTATAATTCACCCCTCCACTTT,CASSLGGPAYNSPLHF,.,few,TRBJ1-6,16,TRBV7-8
TGTGCCAGCAGCCTTAAGACTAGCGGGGTAAGCTCCTACAATGAGCAGTTCTTC,CASSLKTSGVSSYNEQFF,TRBD2,.,TRBJ2-1,18,TRBV3-1/TRBV3-2
TGCAGCGTTGAAGAAATGGTAGAGAGGACCAGGGCTTTCTTT,CSVEEMVERTRAFF,.,.,TRBJ1-1,14,TRBV29-1
TGTGCCAGTAGCGCCGGGCTAGCGGGCTACAATGAGCAGTTCTTC,CASSAGLAGYNEQFF,TRBD2,once,TRBJ2-1,15,TRBV19
TGCGCCAGCAGCTTGGACGGCAGACGGGAGACCCAGTACTTC,CASSLDGRRETQYF,.,many,TRBJ2-5,14,TRBV5-1
TGTGCCAGGACGGGACAGGCGAACACTGAAGCTTTCTTT,CARTGQANTEAFF,TRBD1,.,TRBJ1-1,13,TRBV2
TGTGCCTGGAGTCCGGATAGGAGCTATGGCTACACCTTC,CAWSPDRSYGYTF,.,.,TRBJ1-2,13,TRBV30
TGTGCCAGCAGCTTAGGGACGGGCAATCAGCCCCAGCATTTT,CASSLGTGNQPQHF,.,.,TRBJ1-5,14,TRBV13
TGTGCCAGCAGAGAGGGGGATCAGCCCCAGCATTTT,CASREGDQPQHF,.,many,TRBJ1-5,12,TRBV19
TGCGCCAGCAGCTTGGAAGTTCGTGGGGCGAGCTCTGGAAACACCATATATTTT,CASSLEVRGASSGNTIYF,.,.,TRBJ1-3,18,TRBV5-1
TGTGCCAGCAGCAACCTTGCAACTAATGAAAAACTGTTTTTT,CASSNLATNEKLFF,.,.,TRBJ1-4,14,TRBV9
TGTGCCACCAGCAGGGGGAGCTCTGGGGCCAACGTCCTGACTTTC,CATSRGSSGANVLTF,.,.,TRBJ2-6,15,TRBV15
TGTGCCAGCAGTTCCCGGGACAGGGTCTCTGGGGCCAACGTCCTGACTTTC,CASSSRDRVSGANVLTF,TRBD1,.,TRBJ2-6,17,TRBV28
TGTGCCACCAGCAGCCGACAGCGTTTCTCTGGGGCCAACGTCCTGACTTTC,CATSSRQRFSGANVLTF,.,.,TRBJ2-6,17,TRBV15
TGTGCCTGGAGTGTACTCACATTCGATCAGCCCCAGCATTTT,CAWSVLTFDQPQHF,.,.,TRBJ1-5,14,TRBV30